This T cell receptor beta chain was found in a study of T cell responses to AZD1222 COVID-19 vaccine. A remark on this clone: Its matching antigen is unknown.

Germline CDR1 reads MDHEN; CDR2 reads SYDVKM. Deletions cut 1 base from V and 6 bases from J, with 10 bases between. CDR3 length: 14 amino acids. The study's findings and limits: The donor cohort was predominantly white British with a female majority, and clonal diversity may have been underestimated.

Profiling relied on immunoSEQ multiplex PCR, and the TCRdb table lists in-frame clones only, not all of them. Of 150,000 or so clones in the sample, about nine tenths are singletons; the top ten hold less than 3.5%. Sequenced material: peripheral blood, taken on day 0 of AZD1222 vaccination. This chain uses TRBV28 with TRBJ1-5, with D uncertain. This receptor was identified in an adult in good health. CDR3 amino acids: CASSLLGLGQPQHF. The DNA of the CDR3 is TGTGCCAGCAGTTTATTGGGGTTGGGTCAGCCCCAGCATTTT.